Listed below are T cell receptor beta chains from one sample, sequenced in a study of T-cell reconstitution after alpha-beta-depleted transplantation in children. One entry per CDR3 protein results from TCRdb running MiXCR on the PCR reads. In the table there are just over 950,000 distinct CDR3 sequences, about 26% of which are singletons. Sequencing was performed on PBMCs, mostly from graft donor cells, taken 360 days after TCRalphabeta/CD19-depleted stem cell transplant. These receptors originate from a boy under two years old who had a stem cell transplant for SCID, so the T cells may come from the graft donor. Each CDR3 is given with its conserved first and last residue. Fields, in order: J gene, clone size, V gene, D gene, CDR3 DNA, CDR3 protein. A D gene is named only where the DNA matches it firmly. Part of the rows lack a size; the others show once, few, many or a class for expanded clones.

>TRBJ1-1|once|TRBV3-1|-
TGTGCCAGCAGCCACGGGGGCTTGAACACTGAAGCTTTCTTT
CASSHGGLNTEAFF
>TRBJ2-4|few|TRBV4-2|-
TGTGCCAGCAGCCAAGGAAACATTCAGTACTTC
CASSQGNIQYF
>TRBJ1-1|few|TRBV5-1|-
TGCGCCAGCAGAGTATCTATGAACACTGAAGCTTTCTTT
CASRVSMNTEAFF
>TRBJ2-1|-|TRBV4-1|-
TGCGCCAGCAGCCAAGATGGGGTGACGAAGGGCTACAATGAGCAGTTCTTC
CASSQDGVTKGYNEQFF
>TRBJ2-7|-|TRBV7-9|-
TGTGCCAGCAGCTTAAGGGCAGGGGCCCTTGGAGAGCAGTACTTC
CASSLRAGALGEQYF
>TRBJ1-3|few|TRBV20-1|-
TGCAGTGCTCCGGTTATGGGGTCTGGAAACACCATATATTTT
CSAPVMGSGNTIYF
>TRBJ2-5|-|TRBV20-1|TRBD2
TGCAGTGCCGGAGGGGTGACTAGCGGGCTAATCCAAGAGACCCAGTACTTC
CSAGGVTSGLIQETQYF
>TRBJ2-7|few|TRBV20-1|-
TGCAGTGCTAGAAAGCCGACAGAGTACGAGCAGTACTTC
CSARKPTEYEQYF
>TRBJ1-6|-|TRBV6-2/TRBV6-3|-
TGTGCCAGCAGTTACCAAGGGATTGGCTCACCCCTCCACTTT
CASSYQGIGSPLHF
>TRBJ2-2|-|TRBV20-1|-
TGCAGTGCAAATAGATCCCCGACAGGGAGGTTGCAGAACACCGGGGAGCTGTTTTTT
CSANRSPTGRLQNTGELFF
>TRBJ2-1|-|TRBV12-5|-
TGTGCTAGTGCCGAGGGGCAGGGTTCCTACAATGAGCAGTTCTTC
CASAEGQGSYNEQFF
>TRBJ1-2|few|TRBV20-1|TRBD1
TGCAGTGCCAAACAGGGGACATCTAACTATGGCTACACCTTC
CSAKQGTSNYGYTF
>TRBJ2-3|-|TRBV5-6|-
TGTGCCAGCAGTGCGGGGATCACAGATACGCAGTATTTT
CASSAGITDTQYF
>TRBJ1-1|-|TRBV7-2|TRBD1
TGTGCCAGCAGCCCCCACGACAGGGGGAACACTGAAGCTTTCTTT
CASSPHDRGNTEAFF
>TRBJ2-7|-|TRBV4-2|TRBD1
TGTGCCAGCAGCCAAGATAGCGCCGGGACAGGGGGCTACGAGCAGTACTTC
CASSQDSAGTGGYEQYF
>TRBJ2-7|-|TRBV19|-
TGTGCCAGTGCGCGGGGTTTGCCCTACGAGCAGTACTTC
CASARGLPYEQYF
>TRBJ2-7|-|TRBV20-1|TRBD1
TGCAGTGCTAGTCCCGGGACAGGGGCCTACGAGCAGTACTTC
CSASPGTGAYEQYF
>TRBJ2-7|-|TRBV3-1|TRBD1
TGTGCCAGCAGCCAGAAAGACAGGGTAGGCAGAGACGAGCAGTACTTC
CASSQKDRVGRDEQYF
>TRBJ1-1|once|TRBV20-1|TRBD1
TGCAGTGCACGAGGACAGGGAGGGACTGAAGCTTTCTTT
CSARGQGGTEAFF
>TRBJ1-1|few|TRBV4-2|-
TGTGCCAGCAGCCCCCGGACAGCTAATAGAATGAACACTGAAGCTTTCTTT
CASSPRTANRMNTEAFF
>TRBJ2-6|-|TRBV4-3|-
TGCGCCAGCAGCCAAGATACAGGCGAGAGCTCTGGGGCCAACGTCCTGACTTTC
CASSQDTGESSGANVLTF
>TRBJ2-5|few|TRBV12-3/TRBV12-4|TRBD2
TGTGCCAGCAGTTTTGGGGGACTAGCGGGGGTAGGAGAGACCCAGTACTTC
CASSFGGLAGVGETQYF
>TRBJ2-5|-|TRBV10-2|TRBD2
TGCGTCAGCCTTGGGCTAGCGGGGGCTCCCCAAGTGACCCAGTACTTC
CVSLGLAGAPQVTQYF
>TRBJ2-1|-|TRBV6-2/TRBV6-3|TRBD2
TGTGCCAGCAGTTATGGACTAGCCACCTACAATGAGCAGTTCTTC
CASSYGLATYNEQFF
>TRBJ2-7|few|TRBV12-3/TRBV12-4|-
TGTGCCAGCAGTATACTACGCTACGAGCAGTACTTC
CASSILRYEQYF
>TRBJ2-3|-|TRBV20-1|TRBD2
TGCAGTGCCATCACCGGGACTAGCGGGGTTAGCACAGATACGCAGTATTTT
CSAITGTSGVSTDTQYF
>TRBJ2-2|-|TRBV25-1|-
TGTGCCAGCTCTATCGGCGGGGAGCTGTTTTTT
CASSIGGELFF
>TRBJ2-1|few|TRBV4-2|-
TGTGCCAGCAGCCCGTGGCAGGGAGGTGAGAGGAATGAGCAGTTCTTC
CASSPWQGGERNEQFF
>TRBJ2-6|-|TRBV11-1|-
TGTGCCTATCTTGCCGGGACCCCCGTCGCGAGAGGGGCCAACGTCCTGACTTTC
CAYLAGTPVARGANVLTF
>TRBJ1-5|-|TRBV2|-
TGTGCCAGCAGGAGTTTAGCCTTCAATCAGCCCCAGCATTTT
CASRSLAFNQPQHF
>TRBJ2-3|few|TRBV20-1|-
TGCAGTGCTAGAGACCTAGGTTGGACAGATACGCAGTATTTT
CSARDLGWTDTQYF
>TRBJ2-7|-|TRBV7-8|-
TGTGCCAGCAGCTTAGAAGGGACAATCCTCGAGCAGTACTTC
CASSLEGTILEQYF
>TRBJ2-5|-|TRBV4-1|TRBD2
TGCGCCAGCAGCCAAGATGGGGCGGGGGGGCCCGCTGAGACCCAGTACTTC
CASSQDGAGGPAETQYF
>TRBJ2-4|-|TRBV7-2|TRBD1
TGTGCCAGCACCGAGGGGACAGTTCTAGCCAAAAACATTCAGTACTTC
CASTEGTVLAKNIQYF
>TRBJ2-2|few|TRBV5-1|-
TGCGCCAGCAGCTTGGTCTTAATCGAATCCCGAACCGGGGAGCTGTTTTTT
CASSLVLIESRTGELFF
>TRBJ2-1|few|TRBV5-4|-
TGTGCCAGCAGCACGATGGGACGGCTTAACAATGAGCAGTTCTTC
CASSTMGRLNNEQFF
>TRBJ2-3|-|TRBV20-1|-
TGCAGTGCTTCCTCCGCCAGGCTCCCTGTCACAGATACGCAGTATTTT
CSASSARLPVTDTQYF
>TRBJ2-2|-|TRBV4-3|-
TGCGCCAGCAGCCAAGGGGGGTTCATGACCGGGGAGCTGTTTTTT
CASSQGGFMTGELFF
>TRBJ2-1|once|TRBV9|-
TGTGCCAGCAGCGACAGGGTTCTGGACAATGAGCAGTTCTTC
CASSDRVLDNEQFF
>TRBJ1-1|few|TRBV27|-
TGTGCCAGCAGTTTATTTCCTCTGGCCACTGAAGCTTTCTTT
CASSLFPLATEAFF
>TRBJ2-7|many|TRBV29-1|-
TGCAGCGTTGAAGGTCAGTTCTACGAGCAGTACTTC
CSVEGQFYEQYF